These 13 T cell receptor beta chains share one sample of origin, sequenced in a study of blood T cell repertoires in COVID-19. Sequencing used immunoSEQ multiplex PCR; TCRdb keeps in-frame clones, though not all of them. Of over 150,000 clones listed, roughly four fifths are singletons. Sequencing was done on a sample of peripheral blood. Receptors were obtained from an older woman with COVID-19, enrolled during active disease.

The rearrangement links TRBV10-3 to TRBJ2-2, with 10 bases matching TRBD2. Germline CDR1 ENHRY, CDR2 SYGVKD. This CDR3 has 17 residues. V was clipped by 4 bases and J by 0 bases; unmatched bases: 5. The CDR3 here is CAISGGTSVSNTGELFF. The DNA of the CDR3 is TGTGCCATCAGTGGCGGGACTAGCGTATCGAACACCGGGGAGCTGTTTTTT.

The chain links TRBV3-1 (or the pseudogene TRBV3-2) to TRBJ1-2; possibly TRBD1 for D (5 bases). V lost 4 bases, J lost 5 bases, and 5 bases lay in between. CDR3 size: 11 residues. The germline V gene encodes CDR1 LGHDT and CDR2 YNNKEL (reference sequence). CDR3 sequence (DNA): TGTGCCAGCAGCCGACAGTATGGCTACACCTTC. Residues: CASSRQYGYTF.

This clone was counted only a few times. CDR3 sequence reads: CASSPQTWSYNEQFF. The CDR3 DNA follows: TGTGCCAGCAGCCCCCAGACTTGGTCCTACAATGAGCAGTTCTTC. The chain recombines TRBV9 with TRBJ2-1; D unresolved. The CDR3 has 15 amino acids. V lost 4 bases, J lost 1 base, and 12 bases lay in between. Germline CDR1 reads SGDLS; CDR2 reads YYNGEE.

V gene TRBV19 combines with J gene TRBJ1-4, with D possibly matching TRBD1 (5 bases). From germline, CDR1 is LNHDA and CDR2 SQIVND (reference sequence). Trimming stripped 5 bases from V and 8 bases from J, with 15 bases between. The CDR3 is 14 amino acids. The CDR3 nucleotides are TGTGCCAGTAGTTTACAGGTCGATGAAGAAAAACTGTTTTTT. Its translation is CASSLQVDEEKLFF.

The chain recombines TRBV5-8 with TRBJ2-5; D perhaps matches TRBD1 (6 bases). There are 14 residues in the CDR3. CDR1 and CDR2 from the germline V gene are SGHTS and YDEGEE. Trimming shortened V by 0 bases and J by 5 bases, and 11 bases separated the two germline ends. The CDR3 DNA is TGTGCCAGCAGCTTGGCAGGGGCGAAGGAGACCCAGTACTTC. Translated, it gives CASSLAGAKETQYF. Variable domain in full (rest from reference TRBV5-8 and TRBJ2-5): EAGVTQSPTHLIKTRGQQATLRCSPISGHTSVYWYQQALGLGLQFLLWYDEGEERNRGNFPPRFSGRQFPNYSSELNVNALELEDSALYLCASSLAGAKETQYFGPGTRLLVL.

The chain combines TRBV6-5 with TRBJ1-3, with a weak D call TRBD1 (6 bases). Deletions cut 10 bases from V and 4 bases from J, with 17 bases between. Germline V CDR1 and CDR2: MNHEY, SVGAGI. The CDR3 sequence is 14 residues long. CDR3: CATAGGAEGNTIYF. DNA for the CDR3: TGTGCCACCGCTGGGGGCGCGGAGGGAAACACCATATATTTT.

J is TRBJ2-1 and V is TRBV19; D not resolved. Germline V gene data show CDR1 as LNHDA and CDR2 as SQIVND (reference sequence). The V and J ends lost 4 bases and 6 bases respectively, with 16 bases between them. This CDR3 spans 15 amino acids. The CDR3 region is CASSSRLIRGNEQFF. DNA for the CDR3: TGTGCCAGTAGTAGCCGCCTAATTCGTGGCAATGAGCAGTTCTTC.

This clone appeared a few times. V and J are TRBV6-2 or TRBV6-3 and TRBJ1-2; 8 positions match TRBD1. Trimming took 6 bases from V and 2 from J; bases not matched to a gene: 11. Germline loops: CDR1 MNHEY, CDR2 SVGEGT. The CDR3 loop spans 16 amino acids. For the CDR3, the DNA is TGTGCCAGCAGCCCCCCGGGACAGGAGGGAAACTATGGCTACACCTTC. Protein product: CASSPPGQEGNYGYTF.

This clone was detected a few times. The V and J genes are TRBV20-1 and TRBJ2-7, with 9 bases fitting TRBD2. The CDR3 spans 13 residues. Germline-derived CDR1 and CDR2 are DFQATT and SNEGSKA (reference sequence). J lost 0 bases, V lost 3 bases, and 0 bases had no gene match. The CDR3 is CSASSGSSYEQYF. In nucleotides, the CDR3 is TGCAGTGCTAGTAGCGGGAGCTCCTACGAGCAGTACTTC.

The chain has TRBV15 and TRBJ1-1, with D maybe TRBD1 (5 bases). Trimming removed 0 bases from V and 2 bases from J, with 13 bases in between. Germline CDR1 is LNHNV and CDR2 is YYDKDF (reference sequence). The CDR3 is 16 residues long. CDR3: CATSRDRGSRNTEAFF. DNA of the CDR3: TGTGCCACCAGCAGAGATCGGGGGTCTAGAAACACTGAAGCTTTCTTT.

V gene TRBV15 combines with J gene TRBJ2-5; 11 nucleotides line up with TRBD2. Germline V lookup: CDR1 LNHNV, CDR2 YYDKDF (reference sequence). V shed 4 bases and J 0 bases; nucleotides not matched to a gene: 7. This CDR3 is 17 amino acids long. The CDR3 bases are TGTGCCACCAGCACGCCTATAGCGGGAGGGTACCAAGAGACCCAGTACTTC. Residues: CATSTPIAGGYQETQYF.

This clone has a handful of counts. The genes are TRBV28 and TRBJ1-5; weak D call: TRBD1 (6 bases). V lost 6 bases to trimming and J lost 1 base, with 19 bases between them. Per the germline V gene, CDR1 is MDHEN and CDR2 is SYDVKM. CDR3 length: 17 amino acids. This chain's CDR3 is CASRLTRGARSNQPQHF. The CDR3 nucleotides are TGTGCCAGCAGGCTTACTCGGGGGGCAAGGAGCAATCAGCCCCAGCATTTT.

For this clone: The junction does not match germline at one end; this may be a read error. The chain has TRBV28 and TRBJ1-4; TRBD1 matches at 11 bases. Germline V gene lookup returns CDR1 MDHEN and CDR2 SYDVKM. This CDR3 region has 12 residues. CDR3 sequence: CASRTGGLVSSF. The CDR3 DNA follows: TGTGCCTCGCGGACAGGGGGCTTAGTAAGTTCTTTT.